A single sample gave rise to the 14 T cell receptor beta chains below, sequenced in a study of blood T cell repertoires in COVID-19. TCRdb's table, derived via immunoSEQ multiplex PCR, lists solely in-frame clones and lacks some. This table has fewer than 300,000 clones, approximately 88% appearing once. Specimen: peripheral blood. The receptors derive from a woman in her 30s with acute or convalescent COVID-19.

J is TRBJ1-2 and V is TRBV19, with D hard to call. Per the germline V gene, CDR1 is LNHDA and CDR2 is SQIVND (reference sequence). V was pared by 3 bases and J by 4 bases, with 9 bases between. The CDR3 has 13 amino acids. The CDR3 DNA reads TGTGCCAGTAGTATTATACTCCTCTATGGCTACACCTTC. It specifies CASSIILLYGYTF.

The chain is built from TRBV7-9 and TRBJ1-3, with unresolved D. Germline CDR1 reads SEHNR; CDR2 reads FQNEAQ (reference sequence). The CDR3 loop spans 16 amino acids. V lost 0 bases and J 2 bases, leaving 11 bases between the germline ends. The CDR3 loop is CASSLALPGAGNTIYF. The CDR3 nucleotides read TGTGCCAGCAGCTTAGCGCTCCCAGGCGCTGGAAACACCATATATTTT.

The V and J genes are TRBV10-3 and TRBJ2-1; a possible D gene is TRBD1 (7 bases). CDR1 and CDR2 (germline): ENHRY, SYGVKD. This CDR3 is 13 amino acids long. Trimming stripped 7 bases from V and 7 bases from J, with 14 bases between. CDR3 residues: CAIKNPGGNEQFF. DNA of the CDR3: TGTGCCATCAAAAATCCAGGGGGGAATGAGCAGTTCTTC.

V is TRBV19 and J is TRBJ1-1; 8 bases are a match to TRBD1. CDR1 and CDR2 (germline): LNHDA, SQIVND (reference sequence). The CDR3 length is 14 residues. V dropped 6 bases and J dropped 1; count of bases not matched to a gene: 4. CDR3 bases: TGTGCCAGTAGCGCAGGGGGCTCGAACACTGAAGCTTTCTTT. It is translated as CASSAGGSNTEAFF.

The chain uses TRBV20-1 and TRBJ1-2; TRBD1 agrees at 8 bases. Losses at the gene ends were 8 bases for V and 8 bases for J; bases not matched to a gene: 7. CDR3 length: 11 residues. From germline, CDR1 is DFQATT and CDR2 SNEGSKA (reference sequence). The CDR3, as DNA: TGCAGTACCTACGGACAGGGCGGCTACACCTTC. The encoded protein is CSTYGQGGYTF.

This sequence joins TRBV4-1 and TRBJ1-1; no reliable D call. V was shortened by 4 bases and J by 5 bases, with 14 bases between the two germline ends. CDR3 length: 14 amino acids. Germline CDR1 and CDR2: MGHRA and YSYEKL. CDR3 residues: CASSPTYSGTEAFF. The CDR3 DNA reads TGCGCCAGCAGCCCCACCTATTCCGGTACTGAAGCTTTCTTT.

This CDR3 reads CASSVTQGTGEKLFF. DNA of the CDR3: TGTGCCAGCAGCGTAACTCAGGGGACGGGTGAAAAACTGTTTTTT. The chain combines TRBV9 with TRBJ1-4, with D maybe TRBD1 (6 bases). V shed 1 base and J shed 7 bases, with 14 bases lying between them. Germline V gene data show CDR1 as SGDLS and CDR2 as YYNGEE. The CDR3 runs to 15 residues. Variable domain in full (rest from reference TRBV9 and TRBJ1-4): DSGVTQTPKHLITATGQRVTLRCSPRSGDLSVYWYQQSLDQGLQFLIQYYNGEERAKGNILERFSAQQFPDLHSELNLSSLELGDSALYFCASSVTQGTGEKLFFGSGTQLSVL.

The chain carries TRBV3-1 (or the pseudogene TRBV3-2) and TRBJ2-6; D is possibly TRBD2 (6 bases). The length of the CDR3 is 19 residues. Germline CDR1 LGHDT, CDR2 YNNKEL (reference sequence). Trimming took 0 bases from V and 4 from J, leaving 19 bases between them. The CDR3 loop reads CASSQEFPSVSLGANVLTF. DNA of the CDR3: TGTGCCAGCAGCCAAGAATTCCCTAGCGTCTCATTGGGGGCCAACGTCCTGACTTTC.

This clone was found once. This sequence joins TRBV6-5 and TRBJ2-2; 8 nucleotides line up with TRBD1. The length of the CDR3 is 14 residues. J was trimmed by 6 bases and V by 4 bases; bases with no gene match: 4. Per germline, CDR1 MNHEY and CDR2 SVGAGI. CDR3 residues: CASSLTGGSGELFF. CDR3 nucleotide sequence: TGTGCCAGCAGTTTAACAGGGGGTTCCGGGGAGCTGTTTTTT.

The rearrangement joins TRBV2 to TRBJ1-6; 7 positions match TRBD1. The CDR3 is 15 residues long. Germline V CDR1 and CDR2: SNHLY, FYNNEI. J gave up 0 bases and V 6 bases, and 2 bases lay outside the gene matches. The DNA of the CDR3 is TGTGCCAGCAGAGGGACAGTCTCCTATAATTCACCCCTCCACTTT. This sequence encodes CASRGTVSYNSPLHF.

The V call is TRBV5-1, the J call TRBJ1-3; D remains ambiguous. The length of the CDR3 is 14 residues. Germline CDR1 reads SGHRS; CDR2 reads YFSETQ. The V end lost 4 bases, the J end lost 4 bases, and 12 bases lay between the germline ends. The CDR3 DNA is TGCGCCAGCAGCCCCACCCTGAGAGGAAACACCATATATTTT. It translates to CASSPTLRGNTIYF.

The genes are TRBV19 and TRBJ2-7; the D gene is possibly TRBD2 (5 bases). With 9 bases removed from V and 4 bases from J, the gap between germline ends came to 22 bases. Per the germline V gene, CDR1 is LNHDA and CDR2 is SQIVND (reference sequence). The CDR3 totals 15 residues. CDR3 sequence reads: CASGPPDGLPYEQYF. In nucleotides, the CDR3 is TGTGCCAGCGGACCGCCCGACGGACTTCCATACGAGCAGTACTTC.

The chain links TRBV6-5 to TRBJ2-7; 10 bases match TRBD2. CDR1 MNHEY and CDR2 SVGAGI come from the germline V gene. The CDR3 extends over 15 amino acids. V shed 4 bases and J 2 bases; nucleotides not matched to a gene: 5. The CDR3, as DNA: TGTGCCAGCAGTTCTAAAGCGGGAGGGACCTACGAGCAGTACTTC. Translation gives CASSSKAGGTYEQYF.

The genes are TRBV7-9 and TRBJ2-2; D gene ambiguous. V was trimmed by 0 bases and J by 2 bases, leaving 4 bases between them. Germline assignment: CDR1 SEHNR and CDR2 FQNEAQ (reference sequence). The CDR3 loop spans 14 amino acids. In DNA form, the CDR3 reads TGTGCCAGCAGCTTAGCCGGTAACACCGGGGAGCTGTTTTTT. Protein product: CASSLAGNTGELFF.